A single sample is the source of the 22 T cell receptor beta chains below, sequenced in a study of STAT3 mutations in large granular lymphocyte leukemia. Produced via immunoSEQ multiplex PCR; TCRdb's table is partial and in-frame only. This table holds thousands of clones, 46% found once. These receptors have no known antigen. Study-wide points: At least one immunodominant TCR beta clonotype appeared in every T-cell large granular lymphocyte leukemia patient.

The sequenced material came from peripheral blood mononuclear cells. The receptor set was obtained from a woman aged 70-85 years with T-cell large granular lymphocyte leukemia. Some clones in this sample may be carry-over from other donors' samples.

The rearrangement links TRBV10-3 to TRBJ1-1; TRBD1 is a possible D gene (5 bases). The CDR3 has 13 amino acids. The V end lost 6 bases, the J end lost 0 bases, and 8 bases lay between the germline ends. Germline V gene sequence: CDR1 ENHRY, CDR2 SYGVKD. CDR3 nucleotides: TGTGCCATCAGGGGGCCAATGAACACTGAAGCTTTCTTT. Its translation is CAIRGPMNTEAFF.

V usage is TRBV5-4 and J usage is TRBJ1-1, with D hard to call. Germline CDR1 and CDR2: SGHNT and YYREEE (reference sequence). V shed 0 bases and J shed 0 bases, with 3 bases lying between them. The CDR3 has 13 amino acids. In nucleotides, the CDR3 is TGTGCCAGCAGCTTGGCGCTGAACACTGAAGCTTTCTTT. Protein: CASSLALNTEAFF. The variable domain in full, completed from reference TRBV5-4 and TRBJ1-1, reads ETGVTQSPTHLIKTRGQQVTLRCSSQSGHNTVSWYQQALGQGPQFIFQYYREEENGRGNFPPRFSGLQFPNYSSELNVNALELDDSALYLCASSLALNTEAFFGQGTRLTVV.

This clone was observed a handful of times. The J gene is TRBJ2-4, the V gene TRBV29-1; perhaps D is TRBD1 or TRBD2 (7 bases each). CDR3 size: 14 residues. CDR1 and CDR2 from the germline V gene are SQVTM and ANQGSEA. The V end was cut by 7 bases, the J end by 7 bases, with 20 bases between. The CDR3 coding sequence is TGCAGCGCTTTTCGCGGGGAGGGGGCTAACATTCAGTACTTC. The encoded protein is CSAFRGEGANIQYF.

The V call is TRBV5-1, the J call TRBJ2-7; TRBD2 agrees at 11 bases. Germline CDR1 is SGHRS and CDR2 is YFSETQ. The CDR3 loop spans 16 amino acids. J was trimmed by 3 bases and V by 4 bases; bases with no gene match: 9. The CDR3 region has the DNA TGCGCCAGCAGCAGCGGGACTAGCGGAGATGTCTACGAGCAGTACTTC. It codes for CASSSGTSGDVYEQYF.

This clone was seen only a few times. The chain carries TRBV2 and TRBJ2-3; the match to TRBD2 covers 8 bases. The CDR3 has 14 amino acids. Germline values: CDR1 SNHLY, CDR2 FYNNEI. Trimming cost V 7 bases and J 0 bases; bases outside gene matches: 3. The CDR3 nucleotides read TGTGCCAGCATAGGACTAGCAAGCACAGATACGCAGTATTTT. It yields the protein CASIGLASTDTQYF.

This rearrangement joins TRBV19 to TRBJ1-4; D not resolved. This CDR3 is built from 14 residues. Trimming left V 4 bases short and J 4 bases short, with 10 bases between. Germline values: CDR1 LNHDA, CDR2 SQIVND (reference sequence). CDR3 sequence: CASSTLGINEKLFF. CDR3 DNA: TGTGCCAGTAGTACTCTTGGGATTAATGAAAAACTGTTTTTT.

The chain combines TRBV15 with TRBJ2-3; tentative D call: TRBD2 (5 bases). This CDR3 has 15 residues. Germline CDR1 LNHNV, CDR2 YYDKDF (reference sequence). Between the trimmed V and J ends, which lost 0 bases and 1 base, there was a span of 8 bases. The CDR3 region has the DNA TGTGCCACCAGCAGAGACGGGGTAGGCACAGATACGCAGTATTTT. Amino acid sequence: CATSRDGVGTDTQYF.

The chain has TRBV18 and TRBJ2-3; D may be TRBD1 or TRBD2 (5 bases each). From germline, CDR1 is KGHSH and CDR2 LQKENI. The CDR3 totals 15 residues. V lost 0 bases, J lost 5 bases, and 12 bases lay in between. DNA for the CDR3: TGTGCCAGCTCACCACCGTCCGGGGCAGGAGATACGCAGTATTTT. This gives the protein CASSPPSGAGDTQYF.

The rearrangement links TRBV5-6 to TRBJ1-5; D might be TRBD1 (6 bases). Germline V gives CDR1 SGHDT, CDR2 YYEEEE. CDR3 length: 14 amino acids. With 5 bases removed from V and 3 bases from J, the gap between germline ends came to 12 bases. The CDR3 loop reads CASSQGRPNQPQHF. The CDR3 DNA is TGTGCCAGCAGTCAGGGGAGACCCAATCAGCCCCAGCATTTT.

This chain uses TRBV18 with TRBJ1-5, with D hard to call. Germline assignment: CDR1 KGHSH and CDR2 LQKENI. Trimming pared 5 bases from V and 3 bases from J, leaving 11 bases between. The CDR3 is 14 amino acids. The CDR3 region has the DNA TGTGCCAGCTCAACAAGCGGGTTCAATCAGCCCCAGCATTTT. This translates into CASSTSGFNQPQHF.

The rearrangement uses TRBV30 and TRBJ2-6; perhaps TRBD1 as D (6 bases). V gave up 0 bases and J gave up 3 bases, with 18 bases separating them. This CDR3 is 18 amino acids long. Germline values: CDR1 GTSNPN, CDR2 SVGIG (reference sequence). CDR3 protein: CAWSVVWGHQFGANVLTF. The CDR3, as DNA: TGTGCCTGGAGTGTAGTGTGGGGGCACCAGTTTGGGGCCAACGTCCTGACTTTC.

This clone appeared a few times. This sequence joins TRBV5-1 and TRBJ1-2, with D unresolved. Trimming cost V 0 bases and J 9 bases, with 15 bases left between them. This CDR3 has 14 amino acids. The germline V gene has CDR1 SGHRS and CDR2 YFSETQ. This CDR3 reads CASSLEPGLSSYTF. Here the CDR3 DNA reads TGCGCCAGCAGCTTGGAGCCAGGCCTATCTAGCTACACCTTC.

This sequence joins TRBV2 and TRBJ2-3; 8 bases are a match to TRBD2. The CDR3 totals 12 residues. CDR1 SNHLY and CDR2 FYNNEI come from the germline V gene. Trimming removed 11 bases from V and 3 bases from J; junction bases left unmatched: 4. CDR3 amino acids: CACPSGTDTQYF. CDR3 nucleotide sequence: TGTGCCTGCCCTAGCGGGACAGATACGCAGTATTTT.

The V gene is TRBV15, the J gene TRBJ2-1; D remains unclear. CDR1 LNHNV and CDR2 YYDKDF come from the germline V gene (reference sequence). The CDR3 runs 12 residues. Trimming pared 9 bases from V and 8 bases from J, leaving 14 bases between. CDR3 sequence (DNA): TGTGCCACTAGGATAGACGGCGATGAGCAGTTCTTC. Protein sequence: CATRIDGDEQFF. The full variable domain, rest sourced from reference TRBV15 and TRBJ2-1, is DAMVIQNPRYQVTQFGKPVTLSCSQTLNHNVMYWYQQKSSQAPKLLFHYYDKDFNNEADTPDNFQSRRPNTSFCFLDIRSPGLGDTAMYLCATRIDGDEQFFGPGTRLTVL.

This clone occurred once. CDR3 sequence reads: CASSLRTLMNTEAFF. Written as DNA, the CDR3 is TGTGCCAGCAGCTTGCGGACACTTATGAACACTGAAGCTTTCTTT. The V gene is TRBV7-9, the J gene TRBJ1-1; D is possibly TRBD1 (5 bases). V was trimmed by 3 bases and J by 0 bases, leaving 11 bases between them. The CDR3 spans 15 residues. Germline CDR1 and CDR2: SEHNR and FQNEAQ (reference sequence).

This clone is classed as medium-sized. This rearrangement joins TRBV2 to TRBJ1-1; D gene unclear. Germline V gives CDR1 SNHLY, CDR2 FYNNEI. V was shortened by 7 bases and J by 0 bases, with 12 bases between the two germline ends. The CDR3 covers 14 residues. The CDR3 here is CASTYTLLNTEAFF. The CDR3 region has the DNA TGTGCCAGCACTTATACCCTCTTGAACACTGAAGCTTTCTTT.

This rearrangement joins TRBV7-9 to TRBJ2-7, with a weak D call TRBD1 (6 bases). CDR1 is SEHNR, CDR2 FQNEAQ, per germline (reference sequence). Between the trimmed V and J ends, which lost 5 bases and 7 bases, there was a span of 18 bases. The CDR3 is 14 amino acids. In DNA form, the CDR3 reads TGTGCCAGCAGCGTTGGACAGCCTGTAGATGAGCAGTACTTC. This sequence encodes CASSVGQPVDEQYF.

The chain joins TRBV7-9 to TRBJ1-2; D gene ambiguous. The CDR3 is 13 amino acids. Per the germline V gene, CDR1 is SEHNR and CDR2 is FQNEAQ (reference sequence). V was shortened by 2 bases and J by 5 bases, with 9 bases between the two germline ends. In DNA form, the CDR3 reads TGTGCCAGCAGCTTAATTGGGCCTTATGGCTACACCTTC. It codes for CASSLIGPYGYTF.

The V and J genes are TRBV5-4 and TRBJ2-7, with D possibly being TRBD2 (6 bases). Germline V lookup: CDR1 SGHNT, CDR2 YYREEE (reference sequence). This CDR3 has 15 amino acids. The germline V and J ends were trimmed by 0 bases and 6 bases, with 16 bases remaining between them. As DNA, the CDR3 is TGTGCCAGCAGCTTGGCCCCGGCGGGGAAGCTCGAGCAGTACTTC. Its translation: CASSLAPAGKLEQYF. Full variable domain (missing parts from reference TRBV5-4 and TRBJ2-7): ETGVTQSPTHLIKTRGQQVTLRCSSQSGHNTVSWYQQALGQGPQFIFQYYREEENGRGNFPPRFSGLQFPNYSSELNVNALELDDSALYLCASSLAPAGKLEQYFGPGTRLTVT.

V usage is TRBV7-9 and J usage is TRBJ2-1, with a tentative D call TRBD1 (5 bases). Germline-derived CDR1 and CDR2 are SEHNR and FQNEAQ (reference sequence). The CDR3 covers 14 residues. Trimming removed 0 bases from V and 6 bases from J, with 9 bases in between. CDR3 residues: CASSLAGDSNEQFF. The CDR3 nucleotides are TGTGCCAGCAGCTTAGCGGGTGACAGCAATGAGCAGTTCTTC.

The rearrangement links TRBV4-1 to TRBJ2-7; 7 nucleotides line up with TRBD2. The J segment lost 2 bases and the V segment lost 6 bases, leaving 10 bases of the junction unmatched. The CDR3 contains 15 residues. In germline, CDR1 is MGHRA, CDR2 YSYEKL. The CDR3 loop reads CASSEWSSGPYEQYF. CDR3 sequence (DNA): TGCGCCAGCAGTGAATGGTCTAGCGGTCCCTACGAGCAGTACTTC.

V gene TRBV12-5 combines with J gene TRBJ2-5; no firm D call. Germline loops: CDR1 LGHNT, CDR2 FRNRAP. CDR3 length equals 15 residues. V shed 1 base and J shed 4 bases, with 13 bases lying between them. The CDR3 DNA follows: TGTGCTAGTGGTTTGGGGGTAGACTTGTCAGAGACCCAGTACTTC. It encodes CASGLGVDLSETQYF.